This T cell receptor (beta chain) was identified in a study of molecular identifiers for immune sequencing clone quantification. Study outcomes and limitations: Beyond 20 RNA copies, clones held over 97% of effector molecules, compared with under 1% in naive cells.

The ends were cut back, 5 bases at V and 7 bases at J, with 12 bases in the middle. Germline loops: CDR1 PRHDT, CDR2 FYEKMQ (reference sequence). The CDR3 is 12 residues long. TCRdb passed the PCR reads through MiXCR, listing each CDR3 protein once. The data contain about 100,000 distinct CDR3 sequences, 36% of them seen just once; the ten biggest clones take up 4% to 5%. In regard to this clonotype: Antigen: not known.

The sorting of naive CD8 T cells used the CD8+CD4-CCR7+CD45RA+ phenotype. The chain couples TRBV13 to TRBJ2-7, with no clear D. Sequencing was done on a sample of naive CD8+ T cells from blood, with Jurkat cell RNA spiked in. Subset noted: FACS-sorted CD8+CD4-CCR7+CD45RA+ naive T cells. This clonotype originated in a human donor in good health. Some libraries in this study had Jurkat cell RNA spiked in. The CDR3 bases are TGTGCCAGCAGCCCCTCCGATCGGGAGCAGTACTTC. Its translation is CASSPSDREQYF.